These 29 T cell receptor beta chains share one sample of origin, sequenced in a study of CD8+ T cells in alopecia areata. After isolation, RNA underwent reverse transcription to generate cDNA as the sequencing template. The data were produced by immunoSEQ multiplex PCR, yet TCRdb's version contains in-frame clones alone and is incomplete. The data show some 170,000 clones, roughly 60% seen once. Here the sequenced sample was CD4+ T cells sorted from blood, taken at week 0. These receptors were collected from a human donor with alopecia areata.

The CDR3 coding sequence is TGTGCCAGCAGCGTAGGAGGGTTCGACATTCAGTACTTC. Its protein product is CASSVGGFDIQYF. The V gene is TRBV9, the J gene TRBJ2-4, with a possible D match to TRBD2 (5 bases). The V end lost 0 bases, the J end lost 8 bases, and 9 bases lay between the germline ends. The CDR3 runs to 13 residues. Germline V gene data show CDR1 as SGDLS and CDR2 as YYNGEE.

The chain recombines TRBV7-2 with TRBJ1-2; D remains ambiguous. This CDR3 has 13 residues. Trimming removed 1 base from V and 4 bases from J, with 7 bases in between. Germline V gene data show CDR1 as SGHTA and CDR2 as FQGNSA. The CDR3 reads CASSLVNAYGYTF. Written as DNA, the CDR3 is TGTGCCAGCAGCTTAGTCAACGCCTATGGCTACACCTTC.

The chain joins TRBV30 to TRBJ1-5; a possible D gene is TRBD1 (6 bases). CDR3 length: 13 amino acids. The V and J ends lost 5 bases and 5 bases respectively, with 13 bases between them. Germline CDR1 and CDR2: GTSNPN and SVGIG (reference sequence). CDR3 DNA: TGTGCCTGGGCCTCAGGGGCGGATCAGCCCCAGCATTTT. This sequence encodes CAWASGADQPQHF.

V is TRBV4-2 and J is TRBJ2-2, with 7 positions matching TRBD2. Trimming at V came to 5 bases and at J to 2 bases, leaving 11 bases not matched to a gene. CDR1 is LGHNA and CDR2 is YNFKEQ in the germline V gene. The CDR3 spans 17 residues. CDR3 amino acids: CASSSKSLAVNTGELFF. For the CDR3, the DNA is TGTGCCAGCAGCTCCAAGTCTCTAGCGGTTAACACCGGGGAGCTGTTTTTT.

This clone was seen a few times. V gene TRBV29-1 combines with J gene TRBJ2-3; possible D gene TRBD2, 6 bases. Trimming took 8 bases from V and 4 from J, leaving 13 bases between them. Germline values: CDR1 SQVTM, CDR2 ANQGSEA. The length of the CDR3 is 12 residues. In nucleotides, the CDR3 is TGCAGCATTAAGAGGGAGGCAGATACGCAGTATTTT. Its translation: CSIKREADTQYF.

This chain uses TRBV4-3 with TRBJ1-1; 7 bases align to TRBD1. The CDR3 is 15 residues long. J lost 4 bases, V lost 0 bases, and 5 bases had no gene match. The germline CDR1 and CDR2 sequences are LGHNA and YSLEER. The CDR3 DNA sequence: TGCGCCAGCAGCCAAGATACAGGGGTCGGCACTGAAGCTTTCTTT. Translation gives CASSQDTGVGTEAFF.

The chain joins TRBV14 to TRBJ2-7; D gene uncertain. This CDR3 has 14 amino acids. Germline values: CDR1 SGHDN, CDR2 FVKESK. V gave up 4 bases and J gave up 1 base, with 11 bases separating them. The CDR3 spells CASSRLKASYEQYF. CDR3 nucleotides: TGTGCCAGCAGCCGCCTAAAAGCGTCCTACGAGCAGTACTTC. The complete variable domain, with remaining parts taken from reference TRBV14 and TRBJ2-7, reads EAGVTQFPSHSVIEKGQTVTLRCDPISGHDNLYWYRRVMGKEIKFLLHFVKESKQDESGMPNNRFLAERTGGTYSTLKVQPAELEDSGVYFCASSRLKASYEQYFGPGTRLTVT.

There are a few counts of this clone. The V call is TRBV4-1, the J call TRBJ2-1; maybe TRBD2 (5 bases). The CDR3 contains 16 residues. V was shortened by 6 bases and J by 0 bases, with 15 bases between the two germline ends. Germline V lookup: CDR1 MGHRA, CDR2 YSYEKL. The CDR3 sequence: CASSYGLLSSYNEQFF. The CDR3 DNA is TGCGCCAGCAGTTACGGACTCCTTAGCTCCTACAATGAGCAGTTCTTC.

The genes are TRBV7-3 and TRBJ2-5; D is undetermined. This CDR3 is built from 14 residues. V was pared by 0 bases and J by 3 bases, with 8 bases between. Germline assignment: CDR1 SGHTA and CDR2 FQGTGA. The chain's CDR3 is CASSLTSWEETQYF. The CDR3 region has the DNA TGTGCCAGCAGCTTAACATCCTGGGAAGAGACCCAGTACTTC.

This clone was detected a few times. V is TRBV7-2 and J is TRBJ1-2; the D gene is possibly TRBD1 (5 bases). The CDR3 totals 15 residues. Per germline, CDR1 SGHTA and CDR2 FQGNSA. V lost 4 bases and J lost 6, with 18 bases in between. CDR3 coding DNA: TGTGCCAGCAGCTCCGGGACGCGAACGGAGGATGGCTACACCTTC. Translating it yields CASSSGTRTEDGYTF.

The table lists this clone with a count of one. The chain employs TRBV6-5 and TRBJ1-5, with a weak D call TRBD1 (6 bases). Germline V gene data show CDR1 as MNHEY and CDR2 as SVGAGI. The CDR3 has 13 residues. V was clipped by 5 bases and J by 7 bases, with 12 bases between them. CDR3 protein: CASSTGGRQPQHF. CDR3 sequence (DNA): TGTGCCAGCAGTACGGGGGGCAGGCAGCCCCAGCATTTT.

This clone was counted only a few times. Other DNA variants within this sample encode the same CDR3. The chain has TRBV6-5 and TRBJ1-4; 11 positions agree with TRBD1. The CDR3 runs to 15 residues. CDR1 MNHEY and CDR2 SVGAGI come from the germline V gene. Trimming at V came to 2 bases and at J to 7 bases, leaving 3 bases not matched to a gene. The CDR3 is CASSYGGTGGEKLFF. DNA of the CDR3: TGTGCCAGCAGTTACGGTGGGACAGGGGGTGAAAAACTGTTTTTT.

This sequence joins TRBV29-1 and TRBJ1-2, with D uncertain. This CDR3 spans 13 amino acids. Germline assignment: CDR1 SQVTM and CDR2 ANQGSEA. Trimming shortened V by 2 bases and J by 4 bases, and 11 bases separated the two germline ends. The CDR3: CSVEIRPSYGYTF. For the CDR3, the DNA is TGCAGCGTTGAAATCCGGCCGAGCTATGGCTACACCTTC.

In DNA form, the CDR3 reads TGTGCCAGCAGTTTCCGGTCCCAAGGGAGCAATCAGCCCCAGCATTTT. Translated, it gives CASSFRSQGSNQPQHF. The V and J genes are TRBV27 and TRBJ1-5; unclear D gene. Germline CDR1 MNHEY, CDR2 SMNVEV (reference sequence). V lost 3 bases and J 1 base, leaving 13 bases between the germline ends. The CDR3 consists of 16 residues.

DNA of the CDR3: TGTGCCTGGAGTGTGGACAGTGGAAATTCACCCCTCCACTTT. Protein sequence: CAWSVDSGNSPLHF. The rearrangement links TRBV30 to TRBJ1-6, with a possible D match to TRBD1 (6 bases). The germline V gene encodes CDR1 GTSNPN and CDR2 SVGIG (reference sequence). The CDR3 extends over 14 amino acids. The ends were cut back, 0 bases at V and 7 bases at J, with 10 bases in the middle. The whole variable domain, remainder taken from reference TRBV30 and TRBJ1-6, is SQTIHQWPATLVQPVGSPLSLECTVEGTSNPNLYWYRQAAGRGLQLLFYSVGIGQISSEVPQNLSASRPQDRQFILSSKKLLLSDSGFYLCAWSVDSGNSPLHFGNGTRLTVT.

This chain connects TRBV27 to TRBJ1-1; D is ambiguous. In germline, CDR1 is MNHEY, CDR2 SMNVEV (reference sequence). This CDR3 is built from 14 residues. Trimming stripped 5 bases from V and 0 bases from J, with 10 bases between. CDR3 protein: CASSLREMNTEAFF. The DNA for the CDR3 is TGTGCCAGCAGTCTGAGAGAGATGAACACTGAAGCTTTCTTT.

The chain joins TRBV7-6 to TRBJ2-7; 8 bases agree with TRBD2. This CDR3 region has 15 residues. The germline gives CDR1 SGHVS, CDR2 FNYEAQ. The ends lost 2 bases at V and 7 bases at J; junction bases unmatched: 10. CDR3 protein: CASSLKGTSAVEQYF. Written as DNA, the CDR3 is TGTGCCAGCAGCTTAAAGGGGACTAGTGCGGTAGAGCAGTACTTC.

In nucleotides, the CDR3 is TGTGCCAGCAGTCCCCACACCATGGGAGAGACCCAGTACTTC. Amino acid sequence: CASSPHTMGETQYF. V usage is TRBV28 and J usage is TRBJ2-5; no firm D call. Per the germline V gene, CDR1 is MDHEN and CDR2 is SYDVKM. The CDR3 length is 14 residues. V was clipped by 5 bases and J by 4 bases, with 14 bases between them.

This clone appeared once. The CDR3 nucleotides read TGCGCCAGCAGGCGGGACAGGGGGTCGCGGGAAAAACTGTTTTTT. It encodes CASRRDRGSREKLFF. The chain is built from TRBV5-1 and TRBJ1-4; 11 bases agree with TRBD1. V lost 5 bases, J lost 8 bases, and 8 bases stayed unmatched. The CDR3 spans 15 residues. Germline loops: CDR1 SGHRS, CDR2 YFSETQ. Using reference TRBV5-1 and TRBJ1-4 for the parts outside the CDR3, the full variable domain is KAGVTQTPRYLIKTRGQQVTLSCSPISGHRSVSWYQQTPGQGLQFLFEYFSETQRNKGNFPGRFSGRQFSNSRSEMNVSTLELGDSALYLCASRRDRGSREKLFFGSGTQLSVL.

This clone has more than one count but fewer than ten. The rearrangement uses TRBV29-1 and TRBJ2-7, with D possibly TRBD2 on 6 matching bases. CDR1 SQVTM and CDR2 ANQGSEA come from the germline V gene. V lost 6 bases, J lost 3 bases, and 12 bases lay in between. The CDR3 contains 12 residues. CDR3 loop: CSVAPGSYEQYF. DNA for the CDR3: TGCAGCGTCGCCCCCGGGAGCTACGAGCAGTACTTC.

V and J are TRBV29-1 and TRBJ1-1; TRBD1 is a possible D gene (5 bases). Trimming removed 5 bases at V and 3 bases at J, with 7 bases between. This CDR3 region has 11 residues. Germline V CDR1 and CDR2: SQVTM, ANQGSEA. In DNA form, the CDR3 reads TGCAGCGTTCGGGGCTACACTGAAGCTTTCTTT. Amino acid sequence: CSVRGYTEAFF.

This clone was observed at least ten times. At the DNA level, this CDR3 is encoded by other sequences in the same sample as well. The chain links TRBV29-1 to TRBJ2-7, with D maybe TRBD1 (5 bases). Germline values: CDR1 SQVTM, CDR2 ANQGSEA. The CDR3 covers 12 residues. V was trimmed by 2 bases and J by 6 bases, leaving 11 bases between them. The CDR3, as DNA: TGCAGCGTTGAACCACAGGTCGGCGAGCAGTACTTC. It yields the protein CSVEPQVGEQYF.

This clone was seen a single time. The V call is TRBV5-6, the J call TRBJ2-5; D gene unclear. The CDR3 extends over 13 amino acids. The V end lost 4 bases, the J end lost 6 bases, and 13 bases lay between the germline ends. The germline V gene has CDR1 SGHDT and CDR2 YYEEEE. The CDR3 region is CASSREGSKTQYF. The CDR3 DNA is TGTGCCAGCAGCAGAGAAGGTAGCAAGACCCAGTACTTC.

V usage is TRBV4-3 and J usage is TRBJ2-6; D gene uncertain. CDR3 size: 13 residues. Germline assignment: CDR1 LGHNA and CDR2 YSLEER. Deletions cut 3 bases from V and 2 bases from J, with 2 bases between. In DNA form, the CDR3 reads TGCGCCAGCAGCCACCCTGGGGCCAACGTCCTGACTTTC. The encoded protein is CASSHPGANVLTF.

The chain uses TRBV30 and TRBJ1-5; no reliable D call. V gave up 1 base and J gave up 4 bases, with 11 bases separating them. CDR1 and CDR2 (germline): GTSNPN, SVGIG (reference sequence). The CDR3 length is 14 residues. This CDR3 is CAWSALEGNQPQHF. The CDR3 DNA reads TGTGCCTGGAGTGCTTTGGAGGGAAATCAGCCCCAGCATTTT.

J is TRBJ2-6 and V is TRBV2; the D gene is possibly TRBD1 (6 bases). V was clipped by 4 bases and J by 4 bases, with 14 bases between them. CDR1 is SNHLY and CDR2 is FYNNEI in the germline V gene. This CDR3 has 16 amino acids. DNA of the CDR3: TGTGCCAGCAGTGGAGTAGGGGGAGCGGGGGCCAACGTCCTGACTTTC. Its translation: CASSGVGGAGANVLTF.

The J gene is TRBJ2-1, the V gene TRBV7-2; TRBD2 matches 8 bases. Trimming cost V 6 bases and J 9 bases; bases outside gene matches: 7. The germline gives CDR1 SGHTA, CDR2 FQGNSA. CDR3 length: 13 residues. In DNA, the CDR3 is TGTGCCAGCAGAGGACTAGCTGTGGGTGAGCAGTTCTTC. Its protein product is CASRGLAVGEQFF.

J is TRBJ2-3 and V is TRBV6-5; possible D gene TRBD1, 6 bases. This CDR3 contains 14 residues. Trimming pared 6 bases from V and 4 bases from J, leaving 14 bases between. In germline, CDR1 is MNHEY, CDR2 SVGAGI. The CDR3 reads CASSPGPGADTQYF. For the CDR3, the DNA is TGTGCCAGCAGCCCGGGCCCAGGGGCAGATACGCAGTATTTT.

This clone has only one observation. The CDR3 is CASSFRTGSHTDTQYF. The DNA for the CDR3 is TGTGCCAGCAGCTTCCGGACAGGTTCACACACAGATACGCAGTATTTT. The chain uses TRBV5-6 and TRBJ2-3, with 7 positions matching TRBD1. The CDR3 runs 16 residues. CDR1 is SGHDT and CDR2 is YYEEEE in the germline V gene. After removal of 2 bases from V and 2 bases from J, the junction contained 8 bases not matched to a gene.